This T cell receptor beta chain was profiled in a study of blood T cell repertoires in COVID-19. Study-wide background: Whether acute or convalescent, the COVID-19 samples came from the United States, Italy and Spain. Nucleic acid was either cDNA or gDNA, and it came from T cells, B-cell-depleted T cells, or PBMCs.

The protocol was immunoSEQ multiplex PCR, while the TCRdb copy is restricted to in-frame clones and leaves out a portion. The sample yields 200,000 to 250,000 clones, approximately 80% seen once. The age range of participants was about 18 to 90 years, with residence in under 25 US areas. Donors in Cohort 3 who had recovered were those with two negative PCRs, healthcare professional clearance, or resolution of their symptoms. Looked up from germline, CDR1 is KGHSH and CDR2 is LQKENI. This CDR3 has 14 amino acids. V lost 5 bases and J lost 4; bases outside the gene matches: 4. This clone was seen a few times.

This sequence originates from a woman in her sixties or seventies who had recovered from COVID-19. The chain joins TRBV18 to TRBJ1-5; TRBD1 aligns across 8 bases. Material: PBMCs or T cells enriched from blood (not recorded which). The CDR3 sequence: CASSSGQGNQPQHF. CDR3 in DNA: TGTGCCAGCTCATCAGGACAGGGTAATCAGCCCCAGCATTTT.